These 30 T cell receptor beta chains share one sample of origin, sequenced in a study of control samples from healthy donors and cancer patients. Clones were read by immunoSEQ multiplex PCR, and TCRdb kept only the in-frame ones, dropping some. The data hold approximately 130,000 clones, with approximately 90% observed a single time. Sequenced: blood. Source of these receptors: a man under 40 in good health.

This chain connects TRBV4-1 to TRBJ2-5; 8 bases line up with TRBD1. CDR1 is MGHRA and CDR2 is YSYEKL in the germline V gene. With V trimmed by 4 bases and J by 5 bases, 12 bases remained unmatched. CDR3 length equals 16 residues. CDR3 nucleotides: TGCGCCAGCAGCCCCCAAAGGGCAGGGGGCGGGGAGACCCAGTACTTC. It encodes CASSPQRAGGGETQYF.

The CDR3 loop reads CASGRGLGDTEAFF. CDR3 nucleotide sequence: TGTGCCAGCGGGAGGGGTCTTGGGGACACTGAAGCTTTCTTT. The V gene is TRBV28, the J gene TRBJ1-1; TRBD1 is a possible D gene (5 bases). Germline CDR1 MDHEN, CDR2 SYDVKM. CDR3 size: 14 residues. Trimming pared 8 bases from V and 3 bases from J, leaving 16 bases between.

The chain joins TRBV15 to TRBJ1-1, with D tentatively TRBD1 (6 bases). The CDR3 length is 12 residues. Trimming took 8 bases from V and 5 from J, leaving 12 bases between them. Germline values: CDR1 LNHNV, CDR2 YYDKDF (reference sequence). The CDR3 nucleotides are TGTGCCACCGGGGGGCGTAGGACTGAAGCTTTCTTT. It encodes CATGGRRTEAFF.

The V call is TRBV6-1, the J call TRBJ1-2, with a weak D call TRBD1 (6 bases). Trimming cost V 4 bases and J 4 bases, with 31 bases left between them. The germline V gene has CDR1 MNHNS and CDR2 SASEGT. The CDR3 has 20 amino acids. In nucleotides, the CDR3 is TGTGCCAGCAGTGGAACCCCCCGCTTGCGCCCGGGCAGGGGAACCTATGGCTACACCTTC. It specifies CASSGTPRLRPGRGTYGYTF.

This chain links TRBV27 with TRBJ2-7, with D possibly TRBD1 on 5 matching bases. The CDR3 covers 15 residues. Germline CDR1 reads MNHEY; CDR2 reads SMNVEV (reference sequence). Trimming took off 2 bases at V and 2 bases at J, with 13 bases between the two ends. The CDR3 DNA reads TGTGCCAGCAGTTTACCACGACAGAGCGCCTACGAGCAGTACGTC. As protein: CASSLPRQSAYEQYV.

This clone was observed a handful of times. The chain carries TRBV15 and TRBJ1-1; D is uncertain. Germline lookup yields CDR1 LNHNV and CDR2 YYDKDF (reference sequence). The CDR3 sequence is 13 residues long. With 1 base removed from V and 6 bases from J, the gap between germline ends came to 9 bases. The CDR3 sequence is CATSRVKGPEAFF. CDR3 nucleotide sequence: TGTGCCACCAGCAGAGTGAAGGGTCCTGAAGCTTTCTTT.

The genes are TRBV25-1 and TRBJ1-1, with a possible D match to TRBD1 (6 bases). CDR3 length equals 14 residues. Trimming pared 2 bases from V and 3 bases from J, leaving 10 bases between. Germline assignment: CDR1 MGHDK and CDR2 SYGVNS. The CDR3, as DNA: TGTGCCAGCAGTGAACCAGGGGACCACACTGAAGCTTTCTTT. As protein: CASSEPGDHTEAFF.

This clone turned up a few times. The rearrangement uses TRBV6-5 and TRBJ1-5; D unclear. Per the germline V gene, CDR1 is MNHEY and CDR2 is SVGAGI. Trimming shortened V by 6 bases and J by 5 bases, and 11 bases separated the two germline ends. The length of the CDR3 is 13 residues. CDR3 DNA: TGTGCCAGCAGGGTGGTCGGGGATCAGCCCCAGCATTTT. Protein: CASRVVGDQPQHF.

The rearrangement links TRBV14 to TRBJ1-1; no clear D. Germline V gives CDR1 SGHDN, CDR2 FVKESK. This CDR3 is built from 19 residues. V lost 4 bases and J 0 bases, leaving 24 bases between the germline ends. DNA for the CDR3: TGTGCCAGCAGCCCAAGATCTTTGTGGGGAGAAGGTTTGAACACTGAAGCTTTCTTT. Amino acids: CASSPRSLWGEGLNTEAFF. Complete variable domain (other parts from reference TRBV14 and TRBJ1-1): EAGVTQFPSHSVIEKGQTVTLRCDPISGHDNLYWYRRVMGKEIKFLLHFVKESKQDESGMPNNRFLAERTGGTYSTLKVQPAELEDSGVYFCASSPRSLWGEGLNTEAFFGQGTRLTVV.

The chain carries TRBV5-5 and TRBJ2-2, with unresolved D. The CDR3 runs to 13 residues. The germline CDR1 and CDR2 sequences are SGHKS and YYEKEE (reference sequence). The V gene lost 1 base and the J gene lost 4 bases, with 5 bases spanning the gap. The CDR3 sequence: CASSLFGTGELFF. In nucleotides, the CDR3 is TGTGCCAGCAGCTTGTTTGGCACCGGGGAGCTGTTTTTT. Full variable domain (missing parts from reference TRBV5-5 and TRBJ2-2): DAGVTQSPTHLIKTRGQQVTLRCSPISGHKSVSWYQQVLGQGPQFIFQYYEKEERGRGNFPDRFSARQFPNYSSELNVNALLLGDSALYLCASSLFGTGELFFGEGSRLTVL.

The J gene is TRBJ2-3, the V gene TRBV3-1 (or the pseudogene TRBV3-2); 10 nucleotides match TRBD2. In germline, CDR1 is LGHDT, CDR2 YNNKEL (reference sequence). This CDR3 region has 17 residues. With V trimmed by 4 bases and J by 0 bases, 7 bases remained unmatched. CDR3 coding DNA: TGTGCCAGCAGCCTACCTAGCGGGGGCCTGAGCACAGATACGCAGTATTTT. It is translated as CASSLPSGGLSTDTQYF.

V and J are TRBV3-1 (or the pseudogene TRBV3-2) and TRBJ1-2, with a weak D call TRBD1 (6 bases). CDR3 length: 15 amino acids. From germline, CDR1 is LGHDT and CDR2 YNNKEL (reference sequence). Trimming pared 4 bases from V and 5 bases from J, leaving 17 bases between. CDR3 residues: CASSPSIQGTYGYTF. CDR3 coding DNA: TGTGCCAGCAGCCCGTCCATCCAGGGGACGTATGGCTACACCTTC.

The chain joins TRBV6-5 to TRBJ2-7; tentatively, D is TRBD1 (5 bases). The CDR3 length is 13 residues. Germline V gene lookup returns CDR1 MNHEY and CDR2 SVGAGI. The V gene lost 6 bases and the J gene lost 1 base, with 10 bases spanning the gap. CDR3 sequence: CASSRAPSYEQYF. The CDR3 DNA reads TGTGCCAGCAGCAGGGCACCGTCCTACGAGCAGTACTTC.

This clone was recorded only once. The chain joins TRBV3-1 (or the pseudogene TRBV3-2) to TRBJ1-1; weak D call: TRBD1 (6 bases). V was trimmed by 11 bases and J by 8 bases, leaving 18 bases between them. Per germline, CDR1 LGHDT and CDR2 YNNKEL (reference sequence). This CDR3 spans 12 amino acids. Here the CDR3 reads CASQGGRREAFF. In DNA form, the CDR3 reads TGTGCCTCCCAAGGGGGGAGACGCGAAGCTTTCTTT.

V gene TRBV28 combines with J gene TRBJ1-2, with D perhaps TRBD1 (5 bases). V dropped 5 bases and J dropped 4 bases, with 11 bases sitting between them. This CDR3 contains 13 residues. The germline CDR1 and CDR2 sequences are MDHEN and SYDVKM. The CDR3 is CASSTGGGYGYTF. The CDR3 DNA sequence: TGTGCCAGCAGTACGGGGGGAGGCTATGGCTACACCTTC.

This chain uses TRBV6-1 with TRBJ1-2; D call uncertain. CDR3 length equals 14 residues. Looked up from germline, CDR1 is MNHNS and CDR2 is SASEGT. V dropped 1 base and J dropped 7 bases, with 13 bases sitting between them. CDR3 nucleotides: TGTGCCAGCAGTGAAGGTCTCCGGATAGGTGGCTACACCTTC. Its protein is CASSEGLRIGGYTF.

This chain connects TRBV7-9 to TRBJ2-7; D uncertain. Trimming pared 5 bases from V and 7 bases from J, leaving 15 bases between. Germline V gives CDR1 SEHNR, CDR2 FQNEAQ (reference sequence). This CDR3 region has 13 residues. The CDR3 region has the DNA TGTGCCAGCAGCCCGCCAACCTTTTGGGAGCAGTACTTC. It is translated as CASSPPTFWEQYF.

This chain connects TRBV7-2 to TRBJ2-7, with 10 bases that match TRBD2. V shed 3 bases, J shed 0 bases, and the junction held 5 bases outside the gene matches. Germline values: CDR1 SGHTA, CDR2 FQGNSA. CDR3 length: 16 residues. CDR3 sequence: CASSFKSSGGSYEQYF. In DNA, the CDR3 is TGTGCCAGCAGCTTCAAGTCTAGCGGGGGCTCCTACGAGCAGTACTTC.

The genes are TRBV6-5 and TRBJ1-5; D is unresolved. CDR1 MNHEY and CDR2 SVGAGI come from the germline V gene. Trimming stripped 0 bases from V and 3 bases from J, with 9 bases between. This CDR3 spans 15 amino acids. The CDR3 DNA is TGTGCCAGCAGTTACTCGAACAGACCCAATCAGCCCCAGCATTTT. This sequence encodes CASSYSNRPNQPQHF.

The chain has TRBV5-1 and TRBJ2-7; the D gene is possibly TRBD1 (6 bases). The length of the CDR3 is 14 residues. CDR1 is SGHRS, CDR2 YFSETQ, per germline. V was trimmed by 5 bases and J by 0 bases, leaving 12 bases between them. The CDR3 loop reads CASRPDSSSYEQYF. The DNA of the CDR3 is TGCGCCAGCAGACCGGACAGTAGCTCCTACGAGCAGTACTTC. The full variable domain, its missing parts supplied by reference TRBV5-1 and TRBJ2-7, is KAGVTQTPRYLIKTRGQQVTLSCSPISGHRSVSWYQQTPGQGLQFLFEYFSETQRNKGNFPGRFSGRQFSNSRSEMNVSTLELGDSALYLCASRPDSSSYEQYFGPGTRLTVT.

The CDR3 nucleotides read TGCAGCGTTGAAGGGACTAGCGGGGGGGGAGGGTATGAGACCCAGTACTTC. The encoded protein is CSVEGTSGGGGYETQYF. The chain has TRBV29-1 and TRBJ2-5; 15 nucleotides match TRBD2. This CDR3 region has 17 residues. The junction had 8 bases not matched to a gene; V was cut back by 1 base and J by 5 bases. The germline V gene encodes CDR1 SQVTM and CDR2 ANQGSEA.

This chain uses TRBV18 with TRBJ1-4; no clear D. The V end lost 5 bases, the J end lost 4 bases, and 5 bases lay between the germline ends. The CDR3 has 12 amino acids. Germline lookup yields CDR1 KGHSH and CDR2 LQKENI. The CDR3 protein is CASSRYNEKLFF. CDR3 sequence (DNA): TGTGCCAGCTCAAGGTATAATGAAAAACTGTTTTTT.

This chain links TRBV2 with TRBJ2-7, with D possibly being TRBD1 or TRBD2 (6 bases each). The V end lost 8 bases, the J end lost 1 base, and 15 bases lay between the germline ends. This CDR3 has 14 residues. The germline CDR1 and CDR2 sequences are SNHLY and FYNNEI. CDR3 nucleotide sequence: TGTGCCAGCTCCCTAAGGGGGGAATCCTACGAGCAGTACTTC. Encoded protein: CASSLRGESYEQYF.

The V gene is TRBV9, the J gene TRBJ2-1; 10 bases agree with TRBD2. The ends lost 4 bases at V and 8 bases at J; junction bases unmatched: 3. CDR3 length: 13 residues. Germline loops: CDR1 SGDLS, CDR2 YYNGEE. The CDR3 DNA reads TGTGCCAGCAGCCCCGGGACTAGCGATGAGCAGTTCTTC. It is translated as CASSPGTSDEQFF.

V gene TRBV2 combines with J gene TRBJ1-4, with a possible D match to TRBD1 (5 bases). CDR3 length: 13 residues. Trimming shortened V by 8 bases and J by 8 bases, and 15 bases separated the two germline ends. CDR1 and CDR2 (germline): SNHLY, FYNNEI. The CDR3 region has the DNA TGTGCCAGCGCCCCCAGGGTGAACGAAAAACTGTTTTTT. Translation gives CASAPRVNEKLFF.

The V gene is TRBV2, the J gene TRBJ1-1, with 8 bases aligning to TRBD1. The junction had 13 bases not matched to a gene; V was cut back by 7 bases and J by 0 bases. The germline V gene has CDR1 SNHLY and CDR2 FYNNEI. The CDR3 has 17 residues. The CDR3 is CASITSTGDPLNTEAFF. In nucleotides, the CDR3 is TGTGCCAGCATTACGTCGACAGGGGATCCCTTGAACACTGAAGCTTTCTTT.

The V and J genes are TRBV3-1 (or the pseudogene TRBV3-2) and TRBJ1-4; D uncertain. The length of the CDR3 is 16 residues. The germline V and J ends were trimmed by 3 bases and 4 bases, with 15 bases remaining between them. From germline, CDR1 is LGHDT and CDR2 YNNKEL (reference sequence). CDR3 DNA: TGTGCCAGCAGCCAGAATGTGCGCACAGTTAATGAAAAACTGTTTTTT. Its protein is CASSQNVRTVNEKLFF.

This chain links TRBV30 with TRBJ1-6; D gene ambiguous. Germline CDR1 and CDR2: GTSNPN and SVGIG (reference sequence). CDR3 length: 13 residues. V gave up 1 base and J gave up 11 bases, with 12 bases separating them. The CDR3 loop reads CAWSANKVPPLHF. CDR3 nucleotide sequence: TGTGCCTGGAGTGCGAACAAGGTCCCACCCCTCCACTTT. The full variable domain, with the rest looked up from reference TRBV30 and TRBJ1-6, is SQTIHQWPATLVQPVGSPLSLECTVEGTSNPNLYWYRQAAGRGLQLLFYSVGIGQISSEVPQNLSASRPQDRQFILSSKKLLLSDSGFYLCAWSANKVPPLHFGNGTRLTVT.

This clone was detected only once. The chain joins TRBV7-2 to TRBJ2-7, with D perhaps being TRBD1 or TRBD2 (5 bases each). There are 15 residues in the CDR3. From germline, CDR1 is SGHTA and CDR2 FQGNSA. Trimming shortened V by 1 base and J by 3 bases, and 13 bases separated the two germline ends. CDR3 nucleotide sequence: TGTGCCAGCAGCTTAGGTCAGGGACCCCACTACGAGCAGTACGTC. It codes for CASSLGQGPHYEQYV.

V and J are TRBV7-6 and TRBJ2-3; tentatively, D is TRBD2 (5 bases). Trimming pared 3 bases from V and 3 bases from J, leaving 16 bases between. The length of the CDR3 is 16 residues. The germline V gene has CDR1 SGHVS and CDR2 FNYEAQ. The CDR3 nucleotides read TGTGCCAGCAGCTTGAGATTCCGGGGAAGGACAGATACGCAGTATTTT. Protein product: CASSLRFRGRTDTQYF.